The 6 T cell receptor beta chains below all came from one sample that was sequenced in a study of neoadjuvant nivolumab and ipilimumab in lung cancer. The protocol was immunoSEQ multiplex PCR, while the TCRdb copy is restricted to in-frame clones and leaves out a portion. The sample shows 25,000 to 35,000 clones, approximately 90% of them seen only once. The material was peripheral blood, obtained after neoadjuvant nivolumab, alone or with ipilimumab, at or shortly before surgery. Receptors were obtained from an adult with non-small cell lung cancer.

This chain connects TRBV18 to TRBJ1-2, with D possibly TRBD1 on 5 matching bases. Germline lookup yields CDR1 KGHSH and CDR2 LQKENI. This CDR3 has 15 residues. V was trimmed by 3 bases and J by 3 bases, leaving 14 bases between them. The CDR3 reads CASSPLNSRDYGYTF. CDR3 coding DNA: TGTGCCAGCTCACCCTTGAATAGCAGGGACTATGGCTACACCTTC.

The V and J genes are TRBV18 and TRBJ1-1; D uncertain. The V end lost 5 bases, the J end lost 5 bases, and 9 bases lay between the germline ends. Looked up from germline, CDR1 is KGHSH and CDR2 is LQKENI. CDR3 size: 12 residues. Here the CDR3 reads CASSILGTEAFF. In nucleotides, the CDR3 is TGTGCCAGCTCAATCTTGGGGACTGAAGCTTTCTTT.

The CDR3 spells CASSDGTGVEKLFF. For the CDR3, the DNA is TGCGCCAGCAGCGACGGGACAGGGGTCGAAAAACTGTTTTTT. The gene calls are TRBV5-1 and TRBJ1-4, with 10 positions matching TRBD1. Germline V lookup: CDR1 SGHRS, CDR2 YFSETQ. The length of the CDR3 is 14 residues. The J segment lost 8 bases and the V segment lost 4 bases, leaving 5 bases of the junction unmatched. Based on the CDR3 plus reference TRBV5-1 and TRBJ1-4, the full variable domain is KAGVTQTPRYLIKTRGQQVTLSCSPISGHRSVSWYQQTPGQGLQFLFEYFSETQRNKGNFPGRFSGRQFSNSRSEMNVSTLELGDSALYLCASSDGTGVEKLFFGSGTQLSVL.

The chain has TRBV2 and TRBJ2-7; weak D call: TRBD2 (6 bases). Trimming removed 7 bases at V and 7 bases at J, with 14 bases between. The CDR3 extends over 12 amino acids. Germline values: CDR1 SNHLY, CDR2 FYNNEI. The CDR3 region has the DNA TGTGCCAGCACGGGGGTTAGGAGAGAGCAGTACTTC. It is translated as CASTGVRREQYF.

The genes are TRBV10-3 and TRBJ2-7; tentative D call: TRBD1 (6 bases). Trimming took 3 bases from V and 8 from J, leaving 17 bases between them. The CDR3 is made up of 14 amino acids. Germline CDR1 reads ENHRY; CDR2 reads SYGVKD. The CDR3 reads CAISDPGQTDKQYF. The DNA for the CDR3 is TGTGCCATCAGTGACCCCGGACAGACAGACAAGCAGTACTTC.

The chain employs TRBV7-9 and TRBJ1-3; 9 bases agree with TRBD1. The CDR3 is 15 residues long. The V gene's germline CDR1 is SEHNR and CDR2 FQNEAQ (reference sequence). V lost 3 bases and J lost 10; bases outside the gene matches: 10. The CDR3 loop is CASSFPRDREWTIYF. The DNA for the CDR3 is TGTGCCAGCAGCTTCCCCCGGGACAGGGAGTGGACCATATATTTT.